The 14 T cell receptor beta chains below all came from one sample that was sequenced in a study of cytomegalovirus exposure and HLA in healthy donors. The primer mix had 60 Vbeta and 13 Jbeta primers. Measured with immunoSEQ multiplex PCR; TCRdb has only the in-frame clones, and not every one. This table holds about 200,000 clones, 86% found once. The sequencing input was PBMCs. These receptor sequences come from a woman in her twenties or thirties in good health and CMV-seronegative.

The J gene is TRBJ2-1, the V gene TRBV11-2, with D possibly TRBD1 on 6 matching bases. Germline loops: CDR1 SGHAT, CDR2 FQNNGV. CDR3 length: 16 residues. The V end was cut by 4 bases, the J end by 5 bases, with 18 bases between. CDR3 DNA: TGTGCCAGCAGCTCTCCCGGTGGGGGCGAACACAATGAGCAGTTCTTC. It codes for CASSSPGGGEHNEQFF.

The chain uses TRBV27 and TRBJ2-2; 11 bases agree with TRBD2. CDR3 length: 16 residues. J was trimmed by 4 bases and V by 4 bases; bases with no gene match: 5. CDR1 and CDR2 from the germline V gene are MNHEY and SMNVEV (reference sequence). CDR3 amino acids: CASSSRTSGLTGELFF. CDR3 DNA sequence: TGTGCCAGCAGTTCGCGGACTAGCGGGCTCACCGGGGAGCTGTTTTTT.

The genes are TRBV30 and TRBJ2-5; the match to TRBD1 covers 9 bases. The CDR3 runs 15 residues. With V trimmed by 4 bases and J by 11 bases, 17 bases remained unmatched. Germline V lookup: CDR1 GTSNPN, CDR2 SVGIG (reference sequence). CDR3 DNA: TGTGCCTGGATCAAAGGGGACAGGGTAATGGGGGAGCAGTACTTC. Translation gives CAWIKGDRVMGEQYF.

Points on this clone: The junction departs from the called germline gene at one end, perhaps through a read error. V usage is TRBV6-1 and J usage is TRBJ2-7, with 7 bases aligning to TRBD1. CDR1 is MNHNS and CDR2 is SASEGT in the germline V gene. The CDR3 is 13 residues long. CDR3 DNA: TGTGCCAGCAGCACCCAACCGGGACAGCTTTTTGACTTC. The encoded protein is CASSTQPGQLFDF.

This sequence joins TRBV6-1 and TRBJ2-1; unclear D gene. Germline CDR1 MNHNS, CDR2 SASEGT. CDR3 length equals 12 residues. Between the trimmed V and J ends, which lost 3 bases and 6 bases, there was a span of 6 bases. The CDR3 spells CASSEAFNEQFF. CDR3 in DNA: TGTGCCAGCAGTGAGGCATTCAATGAGCAGTTCTTC.

This clone was detected only once. V and J are TRBV7-6 and TRBJ1-1; 7 bases are shared with TRBD1. Per the germline V gene, CDR1 is SGHVS and CDR2 is FNYEAQ. The CDR3 loop spans 13 amino acids. With V trimmed by 5 bases and J by 3 bases, 3 bases remained unmatched. In DNA form, the CDR3 reads TGTGCCAGCAGCATTGACAGGGACACTGAAGCTTTCTTT. Protein product: CASSIDRDTEAFF.

The chain links TRBV5-6 to TRBJ1-2; D not certain. The length of the CDR3 is 14 residues. The germline V gene encodes CDR1 SGHDT and CDR2 YYEEEE. With 5 bases removed from V and 8 bases from J, the gap between germline ends came to 19 bases. CDR3 coding DNA: TGTGCCAGCAGGAGCTTGTTTTCAGGCAAAGGCTACACCTTC. Encoded protein: CASRSLFSGKGYTF.

The chain uses TRBV19 and TRBJ1-1, with D tentatively TRBD1 (5 bases). Trimming pared 3 bases from V and 1 base from J, leaving 6 bases between. Germline V gene lookup returns CDR1 LNHDA and CDR2 SQIVND (reference sequence). The CDR3 totals 13 residues. The DNA of the CDR3 is TGTGCCAGTAGTATCCAGGGGAACACTGAAGCTTTCTTT. This encodes CASSIQGNTEAFF.

The rearrangement joins TRBV9 to TRBJ1-3, with D unresolved. The germline V and J ends were trimmed by 3 bases and 4 bases, with 8 bases remaining between them. The CDR3 has 13 residues. CDR1 and CDR2 (germline): SGDLS, YYNGEE. The CDR3 loop is CASSGPGGNTIYF. The CDR3 bases are TGTGCCAGCAGCGGTCCCGGGGGAAACACCATATATTTT.

The chain recombines TRBV6-1 with TRBJ1-2, with a possible D match to TRBD1 (5 bases). Germline CDR1 and CDR2: MNHNS and SASEGT. The ends were cut back, 0 bases at V and 6 bases at J, with 14 bases in the middle. The CDR3 runs 15 residues. The CDR3: CASSEAGRALNGYTF. CDR3 coding DNA: TGTGCCAGCAGTGAAGCTGGCAGGGCCCTAAATGGCTACACCTTC.

The rearrangement joins TRBV11-2 to TRBJ1-4, with D uncertain. This CDR3 comprises 15 residues. Trimming removed 5 bases from V and 0 bases from J, with 10 bases in between. Germline CDR1 reads SGHAT; CDR2 reads FQNNGV. The CDR3 loop is CASSPAGATNEKLFF. The CDR3, as DNA: TGTGCCAGCAGCCCCGCGGGTGCAACTAATGAAAAACTGTTTTTT.

This chain uses TRBV28 with TRBJ2-7; TRBD1 might be the D (5 bases). The CDR3 loop spans 15 amino acids. CDR1 is MDHEN, CDR2 SYDVKM, per germline. V was trimmed by 1 base and J by 0 bases, leaving 10 bases between them. The CDR3 protein is CASSLLPRVSYEQYF. The CDR3 nucleotides are TGTGCCAGCAGTTTATTGCCCAGGGTCTCCTACGAGCAGTACTTC.

This rearrangement joins TRBV6-1 to TRBJ2-2; D gene unclear. Per the germline V gene, CDR1 is MNHNS and CDR2 is SASEGT. The CDR3 totals 13 residues. Between the trimmed V and J ends, which lost 6 bases and 4 bases, there was a span of 9 bases. The DNA of the CDR3 is TGTGCCAGCAGGGCGACAAGCACCGGGGAGCTGTTTTTT. Its protein product is CASRATSTGELFF.

The rearrangement uses TRBV18 and TRBJ2-2, with D possibly being TRBD1 (5 bases). The CDR3 loop spans 16 amino acids. CDR1 and CDR2 from the germline V gene are KGHSH and LQKENI. With 3 bases removed from V and 0 bases from J, the gap between germline ends came to 11 bases. CDR3 sequence: CASSPRTQANTGELFF. The CDR3 DNA reads TGTGCCAGCTCACCGAGGACACAAGCGAACACCGGGGAGCTGTTTTTT.